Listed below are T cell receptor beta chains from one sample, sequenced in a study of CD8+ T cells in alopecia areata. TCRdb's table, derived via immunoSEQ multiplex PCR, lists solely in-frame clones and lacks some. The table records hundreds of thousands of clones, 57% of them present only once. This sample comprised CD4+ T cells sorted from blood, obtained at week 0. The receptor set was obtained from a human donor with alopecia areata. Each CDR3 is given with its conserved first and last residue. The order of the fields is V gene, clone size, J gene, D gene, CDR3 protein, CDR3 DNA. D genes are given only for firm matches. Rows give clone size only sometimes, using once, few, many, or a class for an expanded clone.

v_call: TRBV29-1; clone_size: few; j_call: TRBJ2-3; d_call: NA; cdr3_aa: CSVEPDRLADTQYF; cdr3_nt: TGCAGCGTTGAACCAGACCGGCTGGCAGATACGCAGTATTTT
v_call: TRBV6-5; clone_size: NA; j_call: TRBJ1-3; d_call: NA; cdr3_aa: CASSYGSGNTIYF; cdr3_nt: TGTGCCAGCAGTTACGGCTCTGGAAACACCATATATTTT
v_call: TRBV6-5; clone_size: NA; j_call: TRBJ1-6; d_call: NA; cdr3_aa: CASSYLGGRDSPLHF; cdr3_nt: TGTGCCAGCAGTTACTTGGGGGGTAGGGATTCACCCCTCCACTTT
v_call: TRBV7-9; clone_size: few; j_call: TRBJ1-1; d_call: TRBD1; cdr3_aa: CASSRGSGTANTEAFF; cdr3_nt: TGTGCCAGCAGCCGAGGTTCCGGGACAGCCAACACTGAAGCTTTCTTT
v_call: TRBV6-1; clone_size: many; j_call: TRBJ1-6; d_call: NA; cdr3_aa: CASRQGLGGSPLHF; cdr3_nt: TGTGCCAGCAGACAGGGCCTCGGTGGTTCACCCCTCCACTTT
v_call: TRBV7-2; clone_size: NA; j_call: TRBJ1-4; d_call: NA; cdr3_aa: CASSLGRGRTNEKLFF; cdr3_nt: TGTGCCAGCAGCTTAGGGAGGGGGAGGACTAATGAAAAACTGTTTTTT
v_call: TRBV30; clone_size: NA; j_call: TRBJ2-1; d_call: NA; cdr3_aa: CAWRGPWDEQFF; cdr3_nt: TGTGCCTGGAGGGGTCCATGGGATGAGCAGTTCTTC
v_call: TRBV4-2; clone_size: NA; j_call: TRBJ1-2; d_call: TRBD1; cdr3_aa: CASSHDRGEGGYTF; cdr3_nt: TGTGCCAGCAGCCACGACAGGGGCGAAGGGGGCTACACCTTC
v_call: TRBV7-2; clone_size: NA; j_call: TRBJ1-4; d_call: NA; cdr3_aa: CASSQQRRVNEKLFF; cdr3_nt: TGTGCCAGCAGCCAGCAACGTCGGGTTAATGAAAAACTGTTTTTT
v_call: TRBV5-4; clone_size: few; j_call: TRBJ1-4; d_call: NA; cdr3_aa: CASSMGLDEKLFF; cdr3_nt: TGTGCCAGCAGCATGGGACTTGATGAAAAACTGTTTTTT
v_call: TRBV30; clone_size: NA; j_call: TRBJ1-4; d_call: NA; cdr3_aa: CAQARRGLEKLFF; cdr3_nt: TGTGCCCAAGCCAGGCGAGGGTTGGAAAAACTGTTTTTT
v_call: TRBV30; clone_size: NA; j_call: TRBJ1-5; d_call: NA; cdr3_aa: CAWSVGSVNQPQHF; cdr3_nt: TGTGCCTGGAGTGTGGGGTCGGTCAATCAGCCCCAGCATTTT
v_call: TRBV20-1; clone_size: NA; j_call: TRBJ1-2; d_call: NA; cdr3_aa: CSARFGYTF; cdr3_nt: TGCAGTGCTAGATTTGGCTACACCTTC
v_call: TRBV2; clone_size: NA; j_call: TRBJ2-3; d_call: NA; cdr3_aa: CASKGPGGNTDTQYF; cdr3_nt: TGTGCCAGCAAAGGTCCAGGGGGGAACACAGATACGCAGTATTTT
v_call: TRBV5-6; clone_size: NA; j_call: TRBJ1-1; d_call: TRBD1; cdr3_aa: CASSRDRGHLNTEAFF; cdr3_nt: TGTGCCAGCAGCCGGGACAGGGGACATTTGAACACTGAAGCTTTCTTT
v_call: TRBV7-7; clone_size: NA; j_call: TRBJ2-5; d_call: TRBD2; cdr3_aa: CASSLGLAPQETQYF; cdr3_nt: TGTGCTAGCAGCCTCGGACTAGCCCCACAAGAGACCCAGTACTTC
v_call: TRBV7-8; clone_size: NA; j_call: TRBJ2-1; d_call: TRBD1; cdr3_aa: CASSSRDSSYNEQFF; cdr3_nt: TGTGCCAGCAGCTCCCGGGACAGCTCCTACAATGAGCAGTTCTTC
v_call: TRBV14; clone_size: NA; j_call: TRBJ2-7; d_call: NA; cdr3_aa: CASSQEKEQYF; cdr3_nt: TGTGCCAGCAGCCAAGAAAAGGAGCAGTACTTC